This T cell receptor beta chain comes out of a study of CD8+ T cells in alopecia areata. CDR3 length equals 16 residues. V shed 4 bases and J shed 0 bases, with 15 bases lying between them. The germline gives CDR1 SGHDT, CDR2 YYEEEE. RNA extraction was followed by reverse transcription into cDNA, which acted as the sequencing template. Generated by immunoSEQ multiplex PCR, the TCRdb table keeps only in-frame clones and is missing some. The data contain about 97,000 clones, more than 35% of them singletons. In its sample, this clone was seen a few times. The chain carries TRBV5-6 and TRBJ2-3; D is possibly TRBD2 (5 bases). The receptor was derived from a human donor with alopecia areata. Sequences were obtained from CD4+ T cells sorted from blood. CDR3 protein: CASSLTRTPSTDTQYF. CDR3 DNA: TGTGCCAGCAGCCTAACTAGAACACCTAGCACAGATACGCAGTATTTT.